This T cell receptor beta chain was captured by sequencing in a study of T cells in Graves' hyperthyroidism and ophthalmopathy (dated by TCRdb to between 2018 and 2020). About the investigation overall: Peripheral blood was sampled at the time of initial diagnosis, prior to any treatment. To identify distinguishing TCR V-J signatures, a discovery cohort of 90 to 100 patients was used, comprising 43 with Graves' ophthalmopathy and approximately 57 with stable Graves' hyperthyroidism. Prospective prediction of ophthalmopathy was tested in an independent validation cohort consisting of fewer than 20 hyperthyroidism patients and around 17 patients who later progressed to ophthalmopathy. The approximately 98 discovery patients were randomly divided into training and test sets at a 7:3 ratio. In addition, the study compared T-cell repertoires in thyroid tissue and in blood from 6 or 7 Graves' hyperthyroidism patients. Once sampling was done, hyperthyroidism patients were given methimazole at a starting dose of 30 mg daily, whereas ophthalmopathy patients were given high-dose intravenous methylprednisolone. According to the paper, TCR Vbeta CDR3 sequencing was carried out on more than 120 peripheral blood samples, which came from under 50 ophthalmopathy, around 75 hyperthyroidism and some 17 progressor patients.

TCR beta CDR3 regions were amplified from RNA transcripts. For the first round of RT-PCR on the TCR CDR3, the HTBI primer set was used together with the Qiagen OneStep RT-PCR kit. Libraries were constructed in a second round of multiplex PCR, after which size selection and purification were performed. Libraries were sequenced paired-end with 100 bp reads on an Illumina HiSeq2000. The study's own analysis went as follows. Raw data were processed with SOAPnuke, discarding reads with adapters, uncalled bases, mean Phred below 15, or no exact constant-primer or identifier match. COPE v1.2.5 was used to merge the high-quality paired reads, and each unique nucleotide sequence was defined as a clonotype. MiTCR v1.1 was used to align clonotypes to the IMGT TRBV, TRBD and TRBJ reference segments. Only V-J combinations with frequency above 0.0001, covering 99% to 99.2% of repertoires, were analysed. The TCS score was defined as F50 (clonal expansion) divided by E x V (chaos), with BLOSUM62-based TCRdist calculated between CDR3 peptides within each V-J. Welch's t-statistics and random forest reduced 500 to 550 V-J features to 13, which were used in a naive Bayes classifier (R e1071). Using fastp at Q25 and MiXCR, TCRdb reprocessed the public reads and kept productive beta chains. CDR3 protein duplicates are merged, each entry listing the most common genes and DNA. For this entry, the V and J calls and clone size follow TCRdb and not the study's own pipeline. This sample gives hundreds of thousands of distinct CDR3 sequences in total; approximately 13% of them show up just once. Of the sample, approximately 35% is held by the ten largest clones.

Ophthalmopathy patients had moderately to severely active disease, with a Clinical Activity Score of 3 or more, a NOSPECS grade of 4 or more, and a disease duration of less than 3 months. The study excluded patients with uncontrolled infections, other autoimmune diseases, pregnancy or lactation. Diagnoses were based on clinical symptoms, serum thyroxine and TRAb, thyroid ultrasound and orbital computed tomography. PBMCs were isolated from more than 9 ml of fresh peripheral blood by Ficoll-Paque density gradient centrifugation. Trizol reagent was used to extract total RNA, and RNA quality was then checked on an Agilent 2100 Bioanalyzer. The study at large found these results: Most expanded thyroid clonotypes (frequency above 0.001) were also detected in blood, suggesting blood repertoires may reflect thyroid immune responses. Ophthalmopathy was separated from stable hyperthyroidism by a 13 V-J signature model, with 85% to 90% sensitivity and approximately 81% specificity obtained in cross-validation and 80%/75% obtained in testing. In validation, progression to ophthalmopathy was predicted by the model with roughly 71% sensitivity and nearly 75% specificity, a median of roughly 6 months before onset. Sample size was not statistically predetermined, and investigators were not blinded to group allocation.

Reading from cysteine to phenylalanine, the CDR3 counts 14 amino acids. Here the CDR3 DNA is all that survives: 42 bases in frame from base 1. V lost 0 bases and J lost 4 bases; the stretch between them is 9 bases long. The germline V gene encodes CDR1 DFQATT and CDR2 SNEGSKA (reference sequence). Of note for this clonotype: Its antigen is still unknown. Base qualities are not at hand, and no much larger clone is one base apart.

This clonotype was sampled from a middle-aged woman with Graves' ophthalmopathy. The specimen was blood. Recombination connected TRBV20-1 to TRBJ2-2; the D gene remains uncertain. For the CDR3, the sequence is CSARDSGGTGELFF. The bases read TGCAGTGCTAGAGATTCAGGCGGCACCGGGGAGCTGTTTTTT.